One TCR beta chain is described in this entry. Only in-frame clones appear in the TCRdb table, and some are missing; sequencing was by immunoSEQ multiplex PCR. The data contain 300,000 to 400,000 clones, 88% of them seen just once; the ten biggest clones take up 1.2%. The data derive from a study of blood T cell repertoires in COVID-19. The study drew participants aged about 18 to 89 years from under 30 US areas. This clonotype was sampled from a young woman who had recovered from COVID-19. Source material: PBMCs or T cells enriched from blood (not recorded which).

CDR3 residues: CAWREFPYGESDYGYTF. The DNA for the CDR3 is TGTGCCTGGAGAGAATTTCCCTATGGGGAGTCGGACTATGGCTACACCTTC. The V call is TRBV30, the J call TRBJ1-2, with D uncertain. The CDR3 runs to 17 residues. The germline CDR1 and CDR2 sequences are GTSNPN and SVGIG (reference sequence). Trimming shortened V by 3 bases and J by 3 bases, and 23 bases separated the two germline ends.